Following are 13 T cell receptor beta chains from one sample sequenced in a study of T cells in localized non-small cell lung cancer. The data were produced by immunoSEQ multiplex PCR, yet TCRdb's version contains in-frame clones alone and is incomplete. Of 2,600 or so clones listed, around 21% are singletons. The sample in question was normal lung tissue next to the tumor, obtained before any cancer treatment. The receptors originated from a woman aged 35 to 70 with stage I lung adenocarcinoma.

This chain uses TRBV14 with TRBJ2-3; a possible D gene is TRBD2 (5 bases). CDR3 length: 14 residues. V was shortened by 10 bases and J by 1 base, with 15 bases between the two germline ends. Germline CDR1 reads SGHDN; CDR2 reads FVKESK. DNA of the CDR3: TGTGCCACCTCTGAGAGGGAGCGCACAGATACGCAGTATTTT. Amino acids: CATSERERTDTQYF.

This clone was counted once. V and J are TRBV18 and TRBJ2-5; D tentatively fits TRBD1 or TRBD2 (5 bases each). Trimming removed 3 bases from V and 5 bases from J, with 10 bases in between. Per the germline V gene, CDR1 is KGHSH and CDR2 is LQKENI. CDR3 length: 13 residues. CDR3 loop: CASSPGVQETQYF. The CDR3 DNA is TGTGCCAGCTCACCGGGGGTTCAGGAGACCCAGTACTTC.

The chain employs TRBV10-3 and TRBJ1-1; D uncertain. The V gene's germline CDR1 is ENHRY and CDR2 SYGVKD. V was trimmed by 0 bases and J by 2 bases, leaving 7 bases between them. The CDR3 contains 14 residues. The CDR3 DNA reads TGTGCCATCAGTGAGTCGTACCTAAACACTGAAGCTTTCTTT. As protein: CAISESYLNTEAFF.

Here the CDR3 reads CASRPPGGEQFF. In DNA form, the CDR3 reads TGTGCCAGCAGACCACCCGGGGGGGAGCAGTTCTTC. J is TRBJ2-1 and V is TRBV28; 7 positions agree with TRBD2. The ends lost 6 bases at V and 10 bases at J; junction bases unmatched: 6. Looked up from germline, CDR1 is MDHEN and CDR2 is SYDVKM. This CDR3 spans 12 amino acids. The full variable domain, with the rest looked up from reference TRBV28 and TRBJ2-1, is DVKVTQSSRYLVKRTGEKVFLECVQDMDHENMFWYRQDPGLGLRLIYFSYDVKMKEKGDIPEGYSVSREKKERFSLILESASTNQTSMYLCASRPPGGEQFFGPGTRLTVL.

The gene calls are TRBV18 and TRBJ2-1; D is uncertain. Per germline, CDR1 KGHSH and CDR2 LQKENI. The CDR3 has 14 amino acids. V lost 3 bases to trimming and J lost 5 bases, with 11 bases between them. Written as DNA, the CDR3 is TGTGCCAGCTCACCCCAGCGTGTAAACAATGAGCAGTTCTTC. Its protein is CASSPQRVNNEQFF.

A few counts support this clone. V gene TRBV28 combines with J gene TRBJ1-2; 7 bases fit TRBD1. The length of the CDR3 is 15 residues. Germline values: CDR1 MDHEN, CDR2 SYDVKM. The trim removed 5 bases at V and 4 bases at J, leaving 10 bases unmatched. The CDR3 DNA is TGTGCCAGCAGTCACGGTGACAGGGAAATCTATGGCTACACCTTC. As protein: CASSHGDREIYGYTF.

This clone counts as medium-sized. The V call is TRBV6-8, the J call TRBJ2-1, with TRBD2 matching over 9 bases. CDR3 length: 16 residues. V dropped 6 bases and J dropped 1; count of bases not matched to a gene: 7. CDR1 is MNHGY, CDR2 SAAAGT, per germline. The CDR3 here is CASSPAGGRSYNEQFF. As DNA, the CDR3 is TGTGCCAGCAGCCCTGCGGGGGGGCGTTCCTACAATGAGCAGTTCTTC.

The V gene is TRBV19, the J gene TRBJ2-1; no clear D. The germline CDR1 and CDR2 sequences are LNHDA and SQIVND (reference sequence). The CDR3 extends over 15 amino acids. Trimming stripped 5 bases from V and 6 bases from J, with 17 bases between. The CDR3 loop reads CASSFSRRGTNEQFF. CDR3 in DNA: TGTGCCAGTAGTTTCTCTCGGAGAGGAACCAATGAGCAGTTCTTC.

This clone was counted only a few times. The chain combines TRBV11-3 with TRBJ1-2, with TRBD1 matching over 7 bases. The junction had 9 bases not matched to a gene; V was cut back by 5 bases and J by 0 bases. The germline V gene has CDR1 SGHNT and CDR2 YENEEA. This CDR3 is built from 16 residues. This chain's CDR3 is CASSDRDRASNYGYTF. CDR3 sequence (DNA): TGTGCCAGCAGCGACCGGGACAGAGCTTCTAACTATGGCTACACCTTC. Full variable domain (missing parts from reference TRBV11-3 and TRBJ1-2): EAGVVQSPRYKIIEKKQPVAFWCNPISGHNTLYWYLQNLGQGPELLIRYENEEAVDDSQLPKDRFSAERLKGVDSTLKIQPAELGDSAVYLCASSDRDRASNYGYTFGSGTRLTVV.

The CDR3 loop is CASSIGTSERETQYF. CDR3 DNA sequence: TGTGCCAGTAGTATCGGGACTAGCGAGAGGGAGACCCAGTACTTC. V usage is TRBV19 and J usage is TRBJ2-5; TRBD2 matches at 10 bases. V gave up 3 bases and J gave up 5 bases; unmatched junction bases: 6. The CDR3 length is 15 residues. The germline V gene encodes CDR1 LNHDA and CDR2 SQIVND (reference sequence).

The V and J genes are TRBV6-9 and TRBJ2-5; D remains ambiguous. V dropped 3 bases and J dropped 1 base, with 0 bases sitting between them. The CDR3 has 11 amino acids. CDR1 and CDR2 (germline): MNHGY, SVAAGI. The CDR3 is CASSYQETQYF. CDR3 nucleotides: TGTGCCAGCAGTTACCAAGAGACCCAGTACTTC.

The chain is built from TRBV14 and TRBJ2-1; a possible D gene is TRBD2 (6 bases). V was clipped by 3 bases and J by 9 bases, with 12 bases between them. CDR1 is SGHDN and CDR2 is FVKESK in the germline V gene. This CDR3 spans 13 amino acids. Here the CDR3 reads CASSQTRGGEQFF. CDR3 bases: TGTGCCAGCAGCCAGACTAGGGGAGGTGAGCAGTTCTTC. Drawing the rest from reference TRBV14 and TRBJ2-1, the complete variable domain is EAGVTQFPSHSVIEKGQTVTLRCDPISGHDNLYWYRRVMGKEIKFLLHFVKESKQDESGMPNNRFLAERTGGTYSTLKVQPAELEDSGVYFCASSQTRGGEQFFGPGTRLTVL.

This clone appeared a few times. The gene calls are TRBV14 and TRBJ2-1; D not resolved. Trimming stripped 4 bases from V and 5 bases from J, with 9 bases between. Germline V CDR1 and CDR2: SGHDN, FVKESK. The CDR3 loop spans 13 amino acids. CDR3 loop: CASSPGSHNEQFF. For the CDR3, the DNA is TGTGCCAGCAGCCCCGGCAGTCACAATGAGCAGTTCTTC. Looking up the rest from reference TRBV14 and TRBJ2-1 gives the full variable domain: EAGVTQFPSHSVIEKGQTVTLRCDPISGHDNLYWYRRVMGKEIKFLLHFVKESKQDESGMPNNRFLAERTGGTYSTLKVQPAELEDSGVYFCASSPGSHNEQFFGPGTRLTVL.